This is a list of T cell receptor beta chains from one sample in a study of CD8 T cells in Susac syndrome. TCRdb re-analysed the immunoSEQ multiplex PCR reads in MiXCR, keeping a single row per CDR3 protein. The table has some 170,000 distinct CDR3 sequences, less than 95% seen once; the top ten hold 0.085% to 0.12%. Sequences were obtained from CD4+ T cells from PBMCs. These receptor sequences come from a human donor in good health. The CDR3 runs from the conserved cysteine through the conserved F or W. The D gene is left open where the match is weak. Clone size is shown for a subset of rows, as once, few, many or a class of expanded clone.

J: TRBJ2-4; D: NA; V: TRBV30; size: NA; DNA: TGTGCCTGGAGTGGAACCGGGGGCGAGGGCATTCAGTACTTC; CDR3: CAWSGTGGEGIQYF
J: TRBJ2-5; D: TRBD1; V: TRBV3-1; size: NA; DNA: TGTGCCAGCAGCCGAGGACAGGGTCCCCAAGAGACCCAGTACTTC; CDR3: CASSRGQGPQETQYF
J: TRBJ1-2; D: TRBD1; V: TRBV27; size: NA; DNA: TGTGCCAGCAGTCCCACCTGGGACAGGGTAGGCGGCTACACCTTC; CDR3: CASSPTWDRVGGYTF
J: TRBJ1-5; D: TRBD1; V: TRBV7-3; size: NA; DNA: TGTGCCAGCAGTCCGACAGGGAAACAGCCCCAGCATTTT; CDR3: CASSPTGKQPQHF
J: TRBJ2-3; D: TRBD1; V: TRBV4-3; size: once; DNA: TGCGCCAGCAGCCATCGTAGGGGGCAATGGGGGCGCGGCACAGATACGCAGTATTTT; CDR3: CASSHRRGQWGRGTDTQYF
J: TRBJ2-3; D: TRBD2; V: TRBV20-1; size: NA; DNA: TGCAGTGCTAGAGATCACGGGAGGGATACGCAGTATTTT; CDR3: CSARDHGRDTQYF
J: TRBJ2-1; D: NA; V: TRBV20-1; size: NA; DNA: TGCAGTGCTAGACAGAGAGCGAGAACGGATAGGAATGAGCAGTTCTTC; CDR3: CSARQRARTDRNEQFF
J: TRBJ1-1; D: NA; V: TRBV20-1; size: once; DNA: TGCAGTGCTAGGTCAGGGTTAGGGGGAAATACTGAAGCTTTCTTT; CDR3: CSARSGLGGNTEAFF
J: TRBJ1-4; D: NA; V: TRBV29-1; size: few; DNA: TGCAGCGTTGCCCCGAGGCCCAATGAAAAACTGTTTTTT; CDR3: CSVAPRPNEKLFF
J: TRBJ2-3; D: NA; V: TRBV14; size: NA; DNA: TGTGCCAGCAGCCGACTAATTCGGACGCAGTATTTT; CDR3: CASSRLIRTQYF
J: TRBJ1-2; D: NA; V: TRBV18; size: NA; DNA: TGTGCCAGCTCACCAAACCAGGACTATGGCTACACCTTC; CDR3: CASSPNQDYGYTF
J: TRBJ2-1; D: TRBD2; V: TRBV20-1; size: NA; DNA: TGCAGTGCATGGGCGGGAGAGGGGTACAATGAGCAGTTCTTC; CDR3: CSAWAGEGYNEQFF
J: TRBJ2-5; D: NA; V: TRBV29-1; size: NA; DNA: TGCAGCGTTCGTAGGGGGGAGCGTCCCCGGGGAGAGACCCAGTACTTC; CDR3: CSVRRGERPRGETQYF
J: TRBJ2-1; D: NA; V: TRBV20-1; size: NA; DNA: TGCAGTGCTAGCGGGCAAGTCCACAATGAGCAGTTCTTC; CDR3: CSASGQVHNEQFF
J: TRBJ2-3; D: TRBD1; V: TRBV4-3; size: NA; DNA: TGCGCCAGCAGCCAAGAATCAGGGGGCGCAGATACGCAGTATTTT; CDR3: CASSQESGGADTQYF
J: TRBJ2-5; D: NA; V: TRBV29-1; size: NA; DNA: TGCAGCGTCGCCTCCGGTGCCCAAGAGACCCAGTACTTC; CDR3: CSVASGAQETQYF
J: TRBJ2-7; D: TRBD2; V: TRBV7-2; size: NA; DNA: TGTGCCAGCAGCCGACTAGCGGGGAGCTCCTACGAGCAGTACTTC; CDR3: CASSRLAGSSYEQYF
J: TRBJ1-1; D: NA; V: TRBV15; size: NA; DNA: TGTGCCACCAGCAGAGATCTGACGGAGGGGACTGAAGCTTTCTTT; CDR3: CATSRDLTEGTEAFF
J: TRBJ2-6; D: NA; V: TRBV7-3; size: NA; DNA: TGTGCCAGCAGCGCGGGACACGGGGTCTCTGGGGCCAACGTCCTGACTTTC; CDR3: CASSAGHGVSGANVLTF
J: TRBJ2-3; D: TRBD2; V: TRBV20-1; size: NA; DNA: TGCAGTGCTTTAACTAGCGGTCCTAGCACAGATACGCAGTATTTT; CDR3: CSALTSGPSTDTQYF
J: TRBJ2-3; D: NA; V: TRBV24-1; size: once; DNA: TGTGCCACCAGTGGGGGCAGAGATACGCAGTATTTT; CDR3: CATSGGRDTQYF
J: TRBJ1-5; D: NA; V: TRBV20-1; size: NA; DNA: TGCAGTGCTAGAGCCCCGGCAGGGACTAATCAGCCCCAGCATTTT; CDR3: CSARAPAGTNQPQHF
J: TRBJ2-1; D: NA; V: TRBV20-1; size: NA; DNA: TGCAGTGCTAGAGGCCTAGTTGCCCCCTACAATGAGCAGTTCTTC; CDR3: CSARGLVAPYNEQFF
J: TRBJ2-3; D: NA; V: TRBV7-3; size: few; DNA: TGTGCCAGCAGCTTAACCGCAGGCACAGATACGCAGTATTTT; CDR3: CASSLTAGTDTQYF
J: TRBJ2-2; D: TRBD2; V: TRBV19; size: NA; DNA: TGTGCCAGTAGTATGAGCGGGAGGAACACCGGGGAGCTGTTTTTT; CDR3: CASSMSGRNTGELFF
J: TRBJ2-3; D: TRBD2; V: TRBV29-1; size: NA; DNA: TGCAGCGTTGATGTTGCGGGAGGCGGTACAGATACGCAGTATTTT; CDR3: CSVDVAGGGTDTQYF
J: TRBJ2-7; D: NA; V: TRBV20-1; size: NA; DNA: TGCAGTGCGGGCCCGGACCGCCAACGCGAGCAGTACTTC; CDR3: CSAGPDRQREQYF
J: TRBJ2-7; D: NA; V: TRBV20-1; size: NA; DNA: TGCAGTGCTCCTCCCTCAGCGTACGAGCAGTACTTC; CDR3: CSAPPSAYEQYF
J: TRBJ2-6; D: NA; V: TRBV19; size: few; DNA: TGTGCCAGTAGCTCCCAGGGTTCTGGGGCCAACGTCCTGACTTTC; CDR3: CASSSQGSGANVLTF
J: TRBJ2-5; D: NA; V: TRBV3-1; size: NA; DNA: TGTGCCAGCAGCCAATCAGGGCGGGAGACCCAGTACTTC; CDR3: CASSQSGRETQYF
J: TRBJ1-5; D: NA; V: TRBV6-5; size: NA; DNA: TGTGCCAGCAGTCCACAGGTAGGCTACAATCAGCCCCAGCATTTT; CDR3: CASSPQVGYNQPQHF
J: TRBJ1-1; D: TRBD1; V: TRBV20-1; size: NA; DNA: TGCAGTGCCCCTCGACAGGGTACTGAAGCTTTCTTT; CDR3: CSAPRQGTEAFF
J: TRBJ2-7; D: NA; V: TRBV20-1; size: NA; DNA: TGCAGTGCTAGAGATGTCAGTACCTACGAGCAGTACTTC; CDR3: CSARDVSTYEQYF
J: TRBJ2-5; D: TRBD1; V: TRBV12-3/TRBV12-4; size: once; DNA: TGTGCCAGCTGCGGAGAAATGGACAGGGTAAAAGAGACCCAGTACTTC; CDR3: CASCGEMDRVKETQYF
J: TRBJ2-1; D: NA; V: TRBV6-2/TRBV6-3; size: few; DNA: TGTGCCAGCAGTCCGGACTCGTACAATGAGCAGTTCTTC; CDR3: CASSPDSYNEQFF
J: TRBJ1-5; D: NA; V: TRBV20-1; size: NA; DNA: TGCAGTGCTAGAGCTCGAGACAGCCAGCCCCAGCATTTT; CDR3: CSARARDSQPQHF
J: TRBJ2-4; D: TRBD1; V: TRBV20-1; size: NA; DNA: TGCAGTGCTAGGGAGACAGGGATATTGGACATTCAGTACTTC; CDR3: CSARETGILDIQYF
J: TRBJ2-2; D: TRBD1; V: TRBV3-1; size: NA; DNA: TGTGCCAGCAGCCAACGGAATCAGGGGGCGACCGGGGAGCTGTTTTTT; CDR3: CASSQRNQGATGELFF
J: TRBJ1-5; D: NA; V: TRBV4-3; size: NA; DNA: TGCGCCAGCAGCCAAGGACAGTACAATCAGCCCCAGCATTTT; CDR3: CASSQGQYNQPQHF
J: TRBJ2-3; D: NA; V: TRBV24-1; size: NA; DNA: TGTGCCACCAGTGCCAGCAGGTCTAGCACAGATACGCAGTATTTT; CDR3: CATSASRSSTDTQYF
J: TRBJ1-1; D: TRBD1; V: TRBV30; size: NA; DNA: TGTGCCTCCCTCCCAGGGGGCGTTATGAACACTGAAGCTTTCTTT; CDR3: CASLPGGVMNTEAFF